These T cell receptor beta chains were read from a single sample in a study of T cell responses to AZD1222 COVID-19 vaccine. The table came from immunoSEQ multiplex PCR; TCRdb's copy has only in-frame clones and leaves some out. Of 95,000 to 150,000 clones in the sample, around 90% were seen once. This specimen consisted of peripheral blood, obtained on day 0 of AZD1222 vaccination. These receptors all come from an adult in good health. CDR3s include the opening cysteine and the closing phenylalanine or tryptophan. A D gene is named only where the DNA matches it firmly. Where a row states a size, it is once, few, many or the class of an expanded clone; other rows omit it.

>few|TRBV28|TRBJ1-6|NA
TGTGCCACCCATGGGAGCTCCTATAATTCACCCCTCCACTTT
CATHGSSYNSPLHF
>NA|TRBV7-3|TRBJ1-1|TRBD1
TGTGCCAGCAGCGAACAGGGGGTGAACACTGAAGCTTTCTTT
CASSEQGVNTEAFF
>NA|TRBV30|TRBJ2-7|NA
TGTGCCTGGGCCAGCTCCTACGAGCAGTACTTC
CAWASSYEQYF
>NA|TRBV6-5|TRBJ2-7|TRBD2
TGTGCCAGCAGTTCAGCGGGACGGGCCTACGAGCAGTACTTC
CASSSAGRAYEQYF
>once|TRBV10-3|TRBJ2-5|NA
TGTGCCATCAGTGAACTAATCCAAGAGACCCAGTACTTC
CAISELIQETQYF
>once|TRBV12-3/TRBV12-4|TRBJ1-6|NA
TGTGCCAGCCAAATAGGGGGACACCCCCTCCACTTT
CASQIGGHPLHF
>NA|TRBV7-2|TRBJ2-1|NA
TGTGCCAGCAGCTTAGCTGTAGGGACTGCAACCTACAATGAGCAGTTCTTC
CASSLAVGTATYNEQFF
>NA|TRBV7-2|TRBJ2-1|NA
TGTGCCAGCAGCCCAAGTAGCTCTACGATTGCGAAGCAGTTCTTC
CASSPSSSTIAKQFF
>NA|TRBV3-1/TRBV3-2|TRBJ2-2|NA
TGTGCCAGCAGGAGGGACCCGAGCACCGGGGAGCTGTTTTTT
CASRRDPSTGELFF
>NA|TRBV28|TRBJ1-3|NA
TGTGCCAGCTCGGGGGTGGGCTCTGGAAACACCATATATTTT
CASSGVGSGNTIYF
>NA|TRBV5-4|TRBJ1-1|TRBD1
TGTGCCAGCAGCCGGGGAGGGGGCTCGGGGAACACTGAAGCTTTCTTT
CASSRGGGSGNTEAFF
>NA|TRBV7-7|TRBJ2-1|NA
TGTGCTAGCAGCTTAGGGGGAAGTTTGGGCAATGAGCAGTTCTTC
CASSLGGSLGNEQFF
>NA|TRBV5-6|TRBJ2-7|NA
TGTGCCAGCAGCTTCGGGGGATCCTACGAGCAGTACTTC
CASSFGGSYEQYF
>NA|TRBV5-4|TRBJ2-7|NA
TGTGCCAGCAGCTTGGATTCGGGTACTCCCTACGAGCAGTACTTC
CASSLDSGTPYEQYF
>NA|TRBV5-1|TRBJ1-2|NA
TGCGCCAGCAGCTTGGGGGAATCAAGTGGCTACACCTTC
CASSLGESSGYTF
>NA|TRBV3-1/TRBV3-2|TRBJ1-2|NA
TGTGCCAGCAGCAGAGCTAACTATGGCTACACCTTC
CASSRANYGYTF
>NA|TRBV28|TRBJ2-7|TRBD1
TGTGCCAGCAGTAGACAGGACAGGGGGTTCCTATTTGAGCAGTACTTC
CASSRQDRGFLFEQYF
>NA|TRBV6-5|TRBJ2-7|TRBD1
TGTGCCAGCGCCCGGGACAGAATATACGAGCAGTACTTC
CASARDRIYEQYF
>NA|TRBV6-5|TRBJ1-1|NA
TGTGCCAGCAGATCGGACGGTGGACTTGAAGCTTTCTTT
CASRSDGGLEAFF
>NA|TRBV4-3|TRBJ2-1|TRBD2
TGCGCCAGCAGCCAAGGGCTAGCGGGGGGCACAAATGAGCAGTTCTTC
CASSQGLAGGTNEQFF
>NA|TRBV4-1|TRBJ2-2|NA
TGCGCCAGCAGCCAAGAAGAGAGGGTCTCCGGGGAGCTGTTTTTT
CASSQEERVSGELFF
>once|TRBV19|TRBJ2-6|NA
TGTGCCAGTAGTACGTCGGGGGCCAACGTCCTGACTTTC
CASSTSGANVLTF
>NA|TRBV6-1|TRBJ1-1|NA
TGTGCCAGCAGTGAAGCTTTCCGTATTCGTGAAGCTTTCTTT
CASSEAFRIREAFF
>NA|TRBV3-1/TRBV3-2|TRBJ2-2|NA
TGTGCCAGCAGCCCGGCAGGGGTCACCTGGGAGCTGTTTTTT
CASSPAGVTWELFF
>NA|TRBV30|TRBJ1-3|NA
TGTGCCTGGATCCCTCGAGGGGCAAGGGACACCATATATTTT
CAWIPRGARDTIYF
>NA|TRBV28|TRBJ2-7|NA
TGTGCCAGCAGTTCCCCGGGCCCTATCTACGAGCAGTACTTC
CASSSPGPIYEQYF